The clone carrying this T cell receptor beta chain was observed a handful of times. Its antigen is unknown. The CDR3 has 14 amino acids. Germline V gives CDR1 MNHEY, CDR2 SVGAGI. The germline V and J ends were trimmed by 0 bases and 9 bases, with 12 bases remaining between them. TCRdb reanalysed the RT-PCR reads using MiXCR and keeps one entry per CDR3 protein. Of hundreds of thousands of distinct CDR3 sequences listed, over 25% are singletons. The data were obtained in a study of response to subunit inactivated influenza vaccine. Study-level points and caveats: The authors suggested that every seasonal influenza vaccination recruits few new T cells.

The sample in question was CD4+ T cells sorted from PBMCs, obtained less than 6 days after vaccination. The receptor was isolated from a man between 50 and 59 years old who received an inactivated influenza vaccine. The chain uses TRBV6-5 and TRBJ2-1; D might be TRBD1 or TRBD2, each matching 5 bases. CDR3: CASSYSTASTEQFF. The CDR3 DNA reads TGTGCCAGCAGTTACTCGACAGCTAGCACTGAGCAGTTCTTC.